What follows describes a single T cell receptor (beta chain). The sample is drawn from a study of blood T cell repertoires in COVID-19. Study-level information: There were acute and convalescent COVID-19 samples, and they came from the United States, Italy and Spain.

The germline V gene encodes CDR1 SEHNR and CDR2 FQNEAQ (reference sequence). The CDR3 totals 16 residues. With 4 bases clipped from V and 6 bases from J, the junction kept 9 bases outside the gene matches. Original data processing: Nucleated cell number was recorded as an estimate derived from reference gene primer amplification. TCRdb keeps only in-frame clones here, not all; method: immunoSEQ multiplex PCR. V and J calls and clone size are copied from that table; D and trimming were computed from the DNA. This sample has 120,000 or so clones, with around 63% found just once. The rearrangement joins TRBV7-9 to TRBJ1-4, with TRBD1 matching 9 bases. Material for sequencing was peripheral blood. This TCR derives from a woman between 70 and 85 years old with acute or convalescent COVID-19. The CDR3 loop is CASSYSPGQGDEKLFF. As DNA, the CDR3 is TGTGCCAGCAGCTATTCCCCGGGACAGGGCGATGAAAAACTGTTTTTT.